This entry is about one TCR beta chain. The CDR3 regions of TCR beta were amplified from RNA transcripts. In the first-round RT-PCR of the TCR CDR3, the HTBI primer set was used. TCRdb processed the multiplex PCR reads anew with MiXCR; each CDR3 protein has one entry. In the table there are around 260,000 distinct CDR3 sequences, 20% to 25% of which are singletons. The source of the sample is a study of T cells in Graves' hyperthyroidism and ophthalmopathy. CDR1 MGHRA and CDR2 YSYEKL come from the germline V gene. Deletions cut 4 bases from V and 1 base from J, with 14 bases between. This CDR3 has 15 amino acids.

V gene TRBV4-1 combines with J gene TRBJ2-7; a possible D gene is TRBD2 (5 bases). This TCR derives from a man aged 40-49 years with Graves' hyperthyroidism that later progressed to Graves' ophthalmopathy. The sequenced sample consisted of blood. The CDR3 region has the DNA TGCGCCAGCAGCCCTGGACGGGGTGGGTCCTACGAGCAGTACTTC. It encodes CASSPGRGGSYEQYF.